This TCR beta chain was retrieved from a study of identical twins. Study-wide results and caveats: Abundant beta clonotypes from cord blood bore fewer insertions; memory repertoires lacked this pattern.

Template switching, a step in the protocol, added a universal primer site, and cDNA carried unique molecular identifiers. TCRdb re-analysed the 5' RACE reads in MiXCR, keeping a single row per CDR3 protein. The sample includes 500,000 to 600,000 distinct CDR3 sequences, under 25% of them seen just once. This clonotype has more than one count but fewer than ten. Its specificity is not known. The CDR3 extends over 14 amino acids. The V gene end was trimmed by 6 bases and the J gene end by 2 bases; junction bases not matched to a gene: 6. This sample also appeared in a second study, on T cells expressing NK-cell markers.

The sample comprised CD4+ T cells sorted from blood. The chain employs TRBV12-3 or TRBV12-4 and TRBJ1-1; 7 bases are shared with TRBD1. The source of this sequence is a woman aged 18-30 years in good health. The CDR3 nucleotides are TGTGCCAGCAGCGTCTACAGGGGAAACACTGAAGCTTTCTTT. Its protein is CASSVYRGNTEAFF.